This TCR beta chain comes out of a study of blood T cell repertoires in COVID-19. About the research overall: Italy, Spain and the United States were the sources of the convalescent and acute COVID-19 samples. T cells, B-cell-depleted T cells, or PBMCs supplied cDNA or gDNA.

Participants, 18 to 89 years old, spanned around 25 US areas. Original handling: Scientists estimated how many nucleated cells there were by amplifying reference gene primers. Using immunoSEQ multiplex PCR, the repertoire was profiled, and TCRdb retains in-frame clones only, with some absent. V, J and clone size were drawn from that table, and D and trimming were deduced from the DNA. The table lists roughly 290,000 clones, approximately 85% of them singletons. This receptor was taken from a man aged 25-45 years who had recovered from COVID-19. Sequencing was done on a sample of PBMCs or T cells enriched from blood (not recorded which).

CDR3 amino acids: CASSPTGGGNTIYF. CDR3 nucleotides: TGTGCCAGCAGCCCAACAGGGGGTGGAAACACCATATATTTT. The chain recombines TRBV5-6 with TRBJ1-3; 8 bases are shared with TRBD1. Germline lookup yields CDR1 SGHDT and CDR2 YYEEEE. The CDR3 contains 14 residues. Unmatched junction bases numbered 3, after V lost 4 bases and J lost 3 bases.